Below are 13 T cell receptor beta chains sequenced from a single sample in a study of cytomegalovirus exposure and HLA in healthy donors. PCR employed 60 Vbeta and 13 Jbeta primers. Data came from immunoSEQ multiplex PCR; TCRdb stores just in-frame clones and leaves some out. The data show some 140,000 clones, with approximately 70% seen just once and roughly 1.3% held by the top ten. Sequenced input: PBMCs. All receptors derive from a woman aged 40 to 50 in good health and CMV-seronegative.

The V gene is TRBV5-1, the J gene TRBJ2-3, with TRBD2 matching 13 bases. CDR1 is SGHRS and CDR2 is YFSETQ in the germline V gene. After removal of 4 bases from V and 1 base from J, the junction contained 6 bases not matched to a gene. The CDR3 is 17 amino acids. CDR3 DNA: TGCGCCAGCAGCGAGGGGACTAGCGGGGTGCGCACAGATACGCAGTATTTT. It specifies CASSEGTSGVRTDTQYF.

The chain combines TRBV19 with TRBJ2-1; 7 nucleotides align to TRBD2. CDR3 size: 16 residues. The J segment lost 0 bases and the V segment lost 7 bases, leaving 9 bases of the junction unmatched. Germline values: CDR1 LNHDA, CDR2 SQIVND (reference sequence). CDR3 bases: TGTGCCAGTAAAGTGGCGGGCGGGAGCTCCTACAATGAGCAGTTCTTC. It specifies CASKVAGGSSYNEQFF. The full variable domain, in which reference TRBV19 and TRBJ2-1 provide the parts outside the CDR3, is DGGITQSPKYLFRKEGQNVTLSCEQNLNHDAMYWYRQDPGQGLRLIYYSQIVNDFQKGDIAEGYSVSREKKESFPLTVTSAQKNPTAFYLCASKVAGGSSYNEQFFGPGTRLTVL.

The gene calls are TRBV19 and TRBJ2-2; 10 bases are a match to TRBD1. The CDR3 runs to 14 residues. Germline trimming cut 7 bases from V and 7 bases from J; bases unmatched to any gene: 6. Germline CDR1 reads LNHDA; CDR2 reads SQIVND (reference sequence). The DNA of the CDR3 is TGTGCCAGTACCCTGGGACAGGGGAGCGGGGAGCTGTTTTTT. This encodes CASTLGQGSGELFF.

The chain employs TRBV5-4 and TRBJ2-6; no clear D. The V and J ends lost 4 bases and 0 bases respectively, with 5 bases between them. CDR3 size: 14 residues. Germline V CDR1 and CDR2: SGHNT, YYREEE (reference sequence). The CDR3 sequence: CASSPSSGANVLTF. CDR3 bases: TGTGCCAGCAGCCCGAGCTCTGGGGCCAACGTCCTGACTTTC.

Worth noting for this clone: One end of the junction is discordant with germline, which a read error may explain. This rearrangement joins TRBV7-2 to TRBJ1-5, with a tentative D call TRBD1 (5 bases). The CDR3 length is 15 residues. Germline CDR1 and CDR2: SGHTA and FQGNSA. The CDR3 sequence is CASSLSQGSSQPQHF. The DNA for the CDR3 is TGTGCCAGCAGCTTAAGTCAGGGAAGCAGTCAGCCCCAGCATTTT.

This clone was detected once. The chain joins TRBV7-8 to TRBJ2-7; no clear D. V was shortened by 3 bases and J by 6 bases, with 12 bases between the two germline ends. Germline V gene data show CDR1 as SGHVS and CDR2 as FQNEAQ. This CDR3 is built from 13 residues. The CDR3 DNA is TGTGCCAGCAGCTTTGGTAGCATCCTCGAGCAGTACGTC. It codes for CASSFGSILEQYV.

This clone came up once. The chain uses TRBV19 and TRBJ1-5, with unresolved D. V was pared by 6 bases and J by 1 base, with 10 bases between. Per germline, CDR1 LNHDA and CDR2 SQIVND (reference sequence). CDR3 length: 14 amino acids. The CDR3 loop reads CASRSRRSNQPQHF. CDR3 in DNA: TGTGCCAGTAGATCGAGGAGGAGCAATCAGCCCCAGCATTTT.

The J gene is TRBJ2-6, the V gene TRBV19, with 9 nucleotides matching TRBD1. This CDR3 region has 16 residues. J lost 2 bases, V lost 5 bases, and 4 bases had no gene match. Germline loops: CDR1 LNHDA, CDR2 SQIVND (reference sequence). The CDR3, as DNA: TGTGCCAGTAGTTTAAGACAGGGGGCTGGGGCCAACGTCCTGACTTTC. It translates to CASSLRQGAGANVLTF.

DNA of the CDR3: TGTGCCAGCAGCTCCAGGGGGAATTTGGGCTACACCTTC. It yields the protein CASSSRGNLGYTF. The chain has TRBV7-2 and TRBJ1-2; 7 bases align to TRBD1. Germline assignment: CDR1 SGHTA and CDR2 FQGNSA. The CDR3 contains 13 residues. J was trimmed by 8 bases and V by 4 bases; bases with no gene match: 7.

The chain links TRBV15 to TRBJ2-1; the D gene is possibly TRBD2 (6 bases). From germline, CDR1 is LNHNV and CDR2 YYDKDF (reference sequence). V lost 0 bases, J lost 8 bases, and 29 bases lay in between. There are 20 residues in the CDR3. CDR3 amino acids: CATSRDGGAKRKGSYDEQFF. In DNA, the CDR3 is TGTGCCACCAGCAGAGATGGCGGGGCTAAGAGGAAGGGTTCGTACGATGAGCAGTTCTTC.

The chain links TRBV18 to TRBJ2-1; the match to TRBD2 covers 10 bases. Germline CDR1 and CDR2: KGHSH and LQKENI. V gave up 2 bases and J gave up 8 bases; unmatched junction bases: 9. This CDR3 spans 16 amino acids. Written as DNA, the CDR3 is TGTGCCAGCTCACCAACCACTAGCGGGGTGTCCGATGAGCAGTTCTTC. Its translation is CASSPTTSGVSDEQFF.

The chain is built from TRBV11-2 and TRBJ2-3; unclear D gene. Trimming shortened V by 5 bases and J by 2 bases, and 11 bases separated the two germline ends. Germline V CDR1 and CDR2: SGHAT, FQNNGV. The CDR3 is 14 residues long. This CDR3 is CASSPPVVTDTQYF. For the CDR3, the DNA is TGTGCCAGCAGCCCCCCAGTGGTCACAGATACGCAGTATTTT.

The gene calls are TRBV6-6 and TRBJ2-1; 7 bases map to TRBD1. The CDR3 runs to 15 residues. Germline lookup yields CDR1 MNHNY and CDR2 SVGAGI (reference sequence). V was pared by 6 bases and J by 4 bases, with 9 bases of the junction left unmatched. The DNA of the CDR3 is TGTGCCAGCAGCTGGGAGACGGGACAGTACAATGAGCAGTTCTTC. It is translated as CASSWETGQYNEQFF.